A single sample gave rise to the 23 T cell receptor beta chains below, sequenced in a study of OX40 agonist ivuxolimab in advanced cancers. Produced via immunoSEQ multiplex PCR; TCRdb's table is partial and in-frame only. Of around 31,000 clones in the sample, around nine tenths were seen once. The specimen was CD4+ or CD8+ T cells sorted from blood, collected in a trial of the OX40 agonist ivuxolimab. The receptor source for this set is an adult with an advanced solid tumor such as melanoma, head and neck, liver or kidney cancer.

Here the CDR3 reads CSVIQGGAGELFF. In DNA form, the CDR3 reads TGCAGCGTGATTCAGGGGGGGGCCGGGGAGCTGTTTTTT. The gene calls are TRBV29-1 and TRBJ2-2; D assignment may be TRBD1 or TRBD2 (7 bases each). Trimming stripped 6 bases from V and 6 bases from J, with 14 bases between. Germline loops: CDR1 SQVTM, CDR2 ANQGSEA. The CDR3 spans 13 residues.

The chain links TRBV7-8 to TRBJ1-2, with 8 bases identical to TRBD1. The CDR3 totals 15 residues. Germline V gene data show CDR1 as SGHVS and CDR2 as FQNEAQ. Trimming removed 5 bases from V and 1 base from J; junction bases left unmatched: 6. CDR3 bases: TGTGCCAGCAGCCTGTCAGGGGGCAGTAACTATGGCTACACCTTC. Translation: CASSLSGGSNYGYTF.

The chain employs TRBV27 and TRBJ2-7; 7 bases map to TRBD1. The CDR3 is 14 residues long. The V segment lost 3 bases and the J segment 1 base; nucleotides outside the gene matches: 3. The germline gives CDR1 MNHEY, CDR2 SMNVEV (reference sequence). The CDR3 loop reads CASSFDRASYEQYF. The CDR3 nucleotides read TGTGCCAGCAGTTTCGACAGGGCTTCCTACGAGCAGTACTTC.

CDR3 region: CASSHGPHEQYF. CDR3 nucleotide sequence: TGTGCCAGCAGCCATGGGCCCCACGAGCAGTACTTC. The chain recombines TRBV4-2 with TRBJ2-7; the D is unclear. Trimming took off 3 bases at V and 5 bases at J, with 8 bases between the two ends. The germline V gene encodes CDR1 LGHNA and CDR2 YNFKEQ. This CDR3 comprises 12 residues.

This clone has just one count. The V and J genes are TRBV10-2 and TRBJ1-5, with a weak D call TRBD1 (6 bases). Deletions cut 4 bases from V and 2 bases from J, with 15 bases between. CDR1 and CDR2 (germline): WSHSY, SAAADI. CDR3 length equals 16 residues. The CDR3 sequence is CASSALRAGGNQPQHF. CDR3 DNA: TGCGCCAGCAGTGCTTTAAGGGCAGGGGGCAATCAGCCCCAGCATTTT.

The chain links TRBV10-3 to TRBJ1-5; D gene unclear. Germline lookup yields CDR1 ENHRY and CDR2 SYGVKD. CDR3 size: 16 residues. V gave up 3 bases and J gave up 0 bases, with 12 bases separating them. The CDR3: CAISEFEVVSNQPQHF. In nucleotides, the CDR3 is TGTGCCATCAGTGAATTTGAGGTTGTTAGCAATCAGCCCCAGCATTTT.

This clone was seen once. V is TRBV5-6 and J is TRBJ2-1; D call uncertain. Germline V lookup: CDR1 SGHDT, CDR2 YYEEEE. The V and J ends lost 3 bases and 4 bases respectively, with 8 bases between them. The CDR3 loop spans 13 amino acids. CDR3 sequence reads: CASSSAAYNEQFF. The CDR3 DNA follows: TGTGCCAGCAGCTCGGCAGCATACAATGAGCAGTTCTTC.

This rearrangement joins TRBV7-9 to TRBJ2-3; D not resolved. In germline, CDR1 is SEHNR, CDR2 FQNEAQ (reference sequence). The CDR3 runs 15 residues. Trimming cost V 1 base and J 2 bases, with 10 bases left between them. CDR3: CASSLVRVDTDTQYF. The CDR3 DNA follows: TGTGCCAGCAGCTTAGTCCGGGTGGACACAGATACGCAGTATTTT.

The J gene is TRBJ2-1, the V gene TRBV6-4; D remains ambiguous. CDR3 size: 11 residues. Trimming took off 0 bases at V and 11 bases at J, with 5 bases between the two ends. The germline V gene has CDR1 MRHNA and CDR2 SNTAGT. In DNA, the CDR3 is TGTGCCAGCAGTGACTCCCGCCAGCAGTTCTTC. Translation gives CASSDSRQQFF.

The chain joins TRBV4-1 to TRBJ2-3; 7 bases are shared with TRBD1. From germline, CDR1 is MGHRA and CDR2 YSYEKL. The CDR3 runs 15 residues. Germline trimming cut 0 bases from V and 3 bases from J; bases unmatched to any gene: 3. The CDR3 here is CASSQERGQTDTQYF. CDR3 in DNA: TGCGCCAGCAGCCAAGAGAGGGGGCAGACAGATACGCAGTATTTT.

This chain connects TRBV5-4 to TRBJ2-3, with TRBD2 matching 10 bases. V trimming: 4 bases; J trimming: 2 bases; junction bases outside the gene matches: 4. CDR1 SGHNT and CDR2 YYREEE come from the germline V gene (reference sequence). The length of the CDR3 is 15 residues. In nucleotides, the CDR3 is TGTGCCAGCAGCCTGGGACTAGCGCACACAGATACGCAGTATTTT. Protein product: CASSLGLAHTDTQYF. Supplemented by reference TRBV5-4 and TRBJ2-3, the full variable domain reads ETGVTQSPTHLIKTRGQQVTLRCSSQSGHNTVSWYQQALGQGPQFIFQYYREEENGRGNFPPRFSGLQFPNYSSELNVNALELDDSALYLCASSLGLAHTDTQYFGPGTRLTVL.

The chain carries TRBV30 and TRBJ1-2; D not certain. V was clipped by 4 bases and J by 8 bases, with 23 bases between them. Germline V gene lookup returns CDR1 GTSNPN and CDR2 SVGIG (reference sequence). The CDR3 contains 15 residues. The CDR3 protein is CAWTTYDGDARGYTF. In DNA form, the CDR3 reads TGTGCCTGGACCACCTACGACGGGGATGCTCGCGGCTACACCTTC.

The chain links TRBV4-2 to TRBJ1-1, with a tentative D call TRBD1 (6 bases). The CDR3 runs to 15 residues. Deletions cut 0 bases from V and 3 bases from J, with 11 bases between. CDR1 is LGHNA, CDR2 YNFKEQ, per germline. Written as DNA, the CDR3 is TGTGCCAGCAGCCAAGAGGGTGGGGGGCACACTGAAGCTTTCTTT. It yields the protein CASSQEGGGHTEAFF.

The CDR3 sequence: CASSSPERNNEKLFF. The DNA for the CDR3 is TGTGCCAGCAGTTCTCCGGAGCGGAATAATGAAAAACTGTTTTTT. J is TRBJ1-4 and V is TRBV4-2; the D is unclear. Germline assignment: CDR1 LGHNA and CDR2 YNFKEQ. The CDR3 totals 15 residues. The germline V and J ends were trimmed by 6 bases and 4 bases, with 15 bases remaining between them.

Here the CDR3 DNA reads TGTGCCAGCAGAGCAGGACTAGCGGAGTACTACGAGCAGTACTTC. Protein: CASRAGLAEYYEQYF. The chain joins TRBV6-6 to TRBJ2-7, with TRBD2 identical over 10 bases. CDR1 is MNHNY, CDR2 SVGAGI, per germline (reference sequence). The CDR3 spans 15 residues. The V segment lost 6 bases and the J segment 3 bases; nucleotides outside the gene matches: 8.

The genes are TRBV11-2 and TRBJ2-1; TRBD2 aligns across 12 bases. The CDR3 extends over 13 amino acids. The germline V gene has CDR1 SGHAT and CDR2 FQNNGV. The CDR3 bases are TGTGCGACTAGCGGGAGAAGGAACAATGAGCAGTTCTTC. It encodes CATSGRRNNEQFF.

The chain combines TRBV2 with TRBJ1-3; 7 bases fit TRBD1. This CDR3 region has 17 residues. V lost 0 bases and J lost 0; bases outside the gene matches: 5. Germline loops: CDR1 SNHLY, CDR2 FYNNEI. The CDR3 coding sequence is TGTGCCAGCAGTGAAGCGACCAGACAGGGCTCTGGAAACACCATATATTTT. This sequence encodes CASSEATRQGSGNTIYF.

The chain couples TRBV7-8 to TRBJ1-1; D gene uncertain. The germline CDR1 and CDR2 sequences are SGHVS and FQNEAQ. The length of the CDR3 is 11 residues. V was pared by 5 bases and J by 8 bases, with 9 bases between. The CDR3 is CASSTNREAFF. Written as DNA, the CDR3 is TGTGCCAGCAGCACCAACAGAGAAGCTTTCTTT. Complete variable domain (other parts from reference TRBV7-8 and TRBJ1-1): GAGVSQSPRYKVAKRGQDVALRCDPISGHVSLFWYQQALGQGPEFLTYFQNEAQLDKSGLPSDRFFAERPEGSVSTLKIQRTQQEDSAVYLCASSTNREAFFGQGTRLTVV.

This chain links TRBV7-8 with TRBJ2-7; possibly TRBD1 for D (6 bases). The V end lost 3 bases, the J end lost 2 bases, and 17 bases lay between the germline ends. This CDR3 comprises 16 residues. From germline, CDR1 is SGHVS and CDR2 FQNEAQ. The CDR3 sequence is CASSLPRDTQTYEQYF. The CDR3 region has the DNA TGTGCCAGCAGCTTGCCCCGGGACACCCAAACCTACGAGCAGTACTTC.

The V gene is TRBV9, the J gene TRBJ1-5, with 8 bases that match TRBD1. This CDR3 spans 14 amino acids. Trimming at V came to 3 bases and at J to 7 bases, leaving 6 bases not matched to a gene. CDR1 is SGDLS and CDR2 is YYNGEE in the germline V gene. The CDR3: CASSASGGGQPQHF. DNA of the CDR3: TGTGCCAGCAGCGCATCAGGGGGCGGACAGCCCCAGCATTTT. The full variable domain, rest sourced from reference TRBV9 and TRBJ1-5, is DSGVTQTPKHLITATGQRVTLRCSPRSGDLSVYWYQQSLDQGLQFLIQYYNGEERAKGNILERFSAQQFPDLHSELNLSSLELGDSALYFCASSASGGGQPQHFGDGTRLSIL.

The chain carries TRBV2 and TRBJ2-3; no definite D call. There are 13 residues in the CDR3. CDR1 is SNHLY, CDR2 FYNNEI, per germline. Trimming removed 8 bases from V and 4 bases from J, with 13 bases in between. CDR3 sequence: CASHDFAADTQYF. For the CDR3, the DNA is TGTGCCAGCCATGATTTTGCAGCAGATACGCAGTATTTT.

The genes are TRBV29-1 and TRBJ2-7, with D hard to call. The V end was cut by 7 bases, the J end by 4 bases, with 11 bases between. Germline CDR1 SQVTM, CDR2 ANQGSEA. The CDR3 runs 11 residues. CDR3 coding DNA: TGCAGCGCCCTTTTCGGGTACGAGCAGTACTTC. It encodes CSALFGYEQYF.

The J gene is TRBJ2-7, the V gene TRBV14; possibly TRBD1 for D (7 bases). The CDR3 runs to 14 residues. V was shortened by 4 bases and J by 5 bases, with 15 bases between the two germline ends. In germline, CDR1 is SGHDN, CDR2 FVKESK. The CDR3 sequence: CASSRRGPHDEQYF. The CDR3 region has the DNA TGTGCCAGCAGCCGGAGGGGGCCCCACGACGAGCAGTACTTC. Full variable domain (missing parts from reference TRBV14 and TRBJ2-7): EAGVTQFPSHSVIEKGQTVTLRCDPISGHDNLYWYRRVMGKEIKFLLHFVKESKQDESGMPNNRFLAERTGGTYSTLKVQPAELEDSGVYFCASSRRGPHDEQYFGPGTRLTVT.